A single sample gave rise to the 21 T cell receptor beta chains below, sequenced in a study of primary melanoma T cells and metastatic recurrence. Here immunoSEQ multiplex PCR was the method, and the copy in TCRdb shows in-frame clones only, minus some. The table lists around 170 clones, roughly nine tenths of them singletons. Sequencing was done on a sample of melanoma tumor tissue. These receptors were collected from a human donor with melanoma.

CDR3 DNA sequence: TGTGCCAGCTCACCAGGGCTGGACTACGAGCAGTACTTC. Translating it yields CASSPGLDYEQYF. This chain links TRBV18 with TRBJ2-7; no definite D call. This CDR3 region has 13 residues. Germline lookup yields CDR1 KGHSH and CDR2 LQKENI. Trimming cost V 2 bases and J 3 bases, with 8 bases left between them.

The chain joins TRBV19 to TRBJ2-7, with 8 bases identical to TRBD1. The CDR3 contains 15 residues. The germline gives CDR1 LNHDA, CDR2 SQIVND (reference sequence). After removal of 2 bases from V and 0 bases from J, the junction contained 3 bases not matched to a gene. CDR3 in DNA: TGTGCCAGTAGTATATATCAGGGGGCCTCCTACGAGCAGTACTTC. This translates into CASSIYQGASYEQYF. Looking up the rest from reference TRBV19 and TRBJ2-7 gives the full variable domain: DGGITQSPKYLFRKEGQNVTLSCEQNLNHDAMYWYRQDPGQGLRLIYYSQIVNDFQKGDIAEGYSVSREKKESFPLTVTSAQKNPTAFYLCASSIYQGASYEQYFGPGTRLTVT.

The chain combines TRBV19 with TRBJ2-3; 11 bases align to TRBD2. The CDR3 loop spans 16 amino acids. Germline CDR1 is LNHDA and CDR2 is SQIVND (reference sequence). V dropped 1 base and J dropped 7; count of bases not matched to a gene: 7. CDR3 residues: CASSIAASGGINTQYF. The CDR3 region has the DNA TGTGCCAGTAGTATAGCAGCTAGCGGGGGGATAAATACGCAGTATTTT.

The chain carries TRBV19 and TRBJ1-5; TRBD1 aligns across 7 bases. Germline CDR1 is LNHDA and CDR2 is SQIVND (reference sequence). The CDR3 is made up of 14 amino acids. J gave up 7 bases and V 6 bases, and 9 bases lay outside the gene matches. The CDR3 here is CASSRRGPEQPQHF. The CDR3 DNA reads TGTGCCAGTAGCCGTAGGGGGCCTGAGCAGCCCCAGCATTTT.

The chain employs TRBV7-6 and TRBJ2-1; 13 positions agree with TRBD2. Germline V CDR1 and CDR2: SGHVS, FNYEAQ. This CDR3 contains 19 residues. V lost 3 bases and J lost 8; bases outside the gene matches: 16. The chain's CDR3 is CASSLGQYLGLAGLDEQFF. CDR3 DNA sequence: TGTGCCAGCAGCTTGGGCCAATATTTGGGACTAGCGGGACTCGATGAGCAGTTCTTC.

This clone was detected once. CDR3 nucleotide sequence: TGTGCCAGTAGTATATCGCCGGGGGTCCTTAAAATCAATGAGCAGTTCTTC. Translating it yields CASSISPGVLKINEQFF. The chain employs TRBV19 and TRBJ2-1, with a weak D call TRBD2 (6 bases). V lost 2 bases, J lost 6 bases, and 20 bases lay in between. The CDR3 has 17 amino acids. Germline V gives CDR1 LNHDA, CDR2 SQIVND (reference sequence).

The V and J genes are TRBV23-1 and TRBJ2-1, with 10 bases aligning to TRBD1. TRBV23-1 is an ORF; its function is uncertain. Unmatched junction bases numbered 8, after V lost 6 bases and J lost 9 bases. The CDR3 is 14 residues long. The DNA of the CDR3 is TGCGCCAGCAGCTTAGCAGACAGGGGGCTTGAGCAGTTCTTC. Protein product: CASSLADRGLEQFF.

The chain combines TRBV7-8 with TRBJ1-4, with no clear D. There are 15 residues in the CDR3. From germline, CDR1 is SGHVS and CDR2 FQNEAQ. The V gene lost 2 bases and the J gene lost 5 bases, with 12 bases spanning the gap. The CDR3 coding sequence is TGTGCCAGCAGCTTACCTCCGGGATTAAATGAAAAACTGTTTTTT. Amino acid sequence: CASSLPPGLNEKLFF.

V gene TRBV19 combines with J gene TRBJ1-5; no reliable D call. With 5 bases removed from V and 0 bases from J, the gap between germline ends came to 5 bases. CDR1 LNHDA and CDR2 SQIVND come from the germline V gene (reference sequence). The CDR3 extends over 13 amino acids. The CDR3 sequence: CASSQDSNQPQHF. The CDR3 DNA reads TGTGCCAGTAGTCAAGATAGCAATCAGCCCCAGCATTTT. The variable domain in full, with the rest retrieved from reference TRBV19 and TRBJ1-5, is DGGITQSPKYLFRKEGQNVTLSCEQNLNHDAMYWYRQDPGQGLRLIYYSQIVNDFQKGDIAEGYSVSREKKESFPLTVTSAQKNPTAFYLCASSQDSNQPQHFGDGTRLSIL.

V and J are TRBV28 and TRBJ2-5; 7 positions match TRBD2. J was trimmed by 1 base and V by 6 bases; bases with no gene match: 5. The CDR3 covers 14 residues. Germline values: CDR1 MDHEN, CDR2 SYDVKM. The CDR3 here is CASSGGSSQETQYF. The CDR3 nucleotides are TGTGCCAGCAGCGGGGGGAGTAGCCAAGAGACCCAGTACTTC.

In this sample, this clone turned up a few times. The chain uses TRBV6-8 and TRBJ1-2; no clear D gene. CDR1 and CDR2 (germline): MNHGY, SAAAGT. Trimming pared 6 bases from V and 6 bases from J, leaving 14 bases between. This CDR3 is 13 amino acids long. CDR3 loop: CASRDAEGNGYTF. The CDR3 nucleotides read TGTGCCAGCAGGGATGCGGAAGGGAATGGCTACACCTTC.

The chain employs TRBV14 and TRBJ2-7; the D gene is possibly TRBD1 (6 bases). There are 13 residues in the CDR3. Germline V CDR1 and CDR2: SGHDN, FVKESK. The V end was cut by 5 bases, the J end by 1 base, with 9 bases between. For the CDR3, the DNA is TGTGCCAGCAGCTCGGGACATTCCTACGAGCAGTACTTC. The encoded protein is CASSSGHSYEQYF.

V is TRBV5-1 and J is TRBJ2-3; TRBD2 might be the D (6 bases). Germline V gene sequence: CDR1 SGHRS, CDR2 YFSETQ. Trimming cost V 6 bases and J 0 bases, with 11 bases left between them. This CDR3 has 14 amino acids. The CDR3 region is CASNGGTSTDTQYF. CDR3 nucleotide sequence: TGCGCCAGCAACGGGGGAACTAGCACAGATACGCAGTATTTT.

With regard to this clone: A read error may produce the germline difference seen at one junction end. The V gene is TRBV11-3, the J gene TRBJ2-6; D is perhaps TRBD2 (5 bases). This CDR3 has 14 amino acids. The germline V gene has CDR1 SGHNT and CDR2 YENEEA. DNA of the CDR3: TGTGCCAGCAGCCATGACTACTGGGCCGACGTCCTGACTTTC. Translating it yields CASSHDYWADVLTF.

This chain joins TRBV11-3 and TRBJ2-2; the D gene is possibly TRBD2 (5 bases). Between the trimmed V and J ends, which lost 3 bases and 0 bases, there was a span of 11 bases. This CDR3 region has 16 residues. The germline V gene encodes CDR1 SGHNT and CDR2 YENEEA. The CDR3 coding sequence is TGTGCCAGCAGCTTGGCACGGAGGCCGAACACCGGGGAGCTGTTTTTT. This gives the protein CASSLARRPNTGELFF.

V and J are TRBV6-8 and TRBJ1-5; TRBD1 matches 7 bases. Germline CDR1 reads MNHGY; CDR2 reads SAAAGT. The CDR3 runs to 12 residues. After removal of 9 bases from V and 6 bases from J, the junction contained 5 bases not matched to a gene. The CDR3 nucleotides are TGTGCCAGTAATGACAGGGTTCAGCCCCAGCATTTT. It codes for CASNDRVQPQHF.

V gene TRBV19 combines with J gene TRBJ2-7, with a possible D match to TRBD1 (6 bases). The length of the CDR3 is 12 residues. Deletions cut 4 bases from V and 2 bases from J, with 6 bases between. Germline V lookup: CDR1 LNHDA, CDR2 SQIVND (reference sequence). DNA of the CDR3: TGTGCCAGTAGTAGGGGGCCCTACGAGCAGTACTTC. Its protein is CASSRGPYEQYF.

The chain carries TRBV6-8 and TRBJ1-4; the D is unclear. Germline V CDR1 and CDR2: MNHGY, SAAAGT. The germline V and J ends were trimmed by 10 bases and 4 bases, with 16 bases remaining between them. CDR3 size: 14 residues. CDR3 DNA sequence: TGTGCCACTTTGGATGCAGGTTATAATGAAAAACTGTTTTTT. Protein sequence: CATLDAGYNEKLFF.

CDR3 sequence (DNA): TGCAGCGGCCGGACAGGCCTTAACACTGAAGCTTTCTTT. Amino acid sequence: CSGRTGLNTEAFF. The chain combines TRBV29-1 with TRBJ1-1, with 7 bases aligning to TRBD1. CDR3 length equals 13 residues. V trimming: 7 bases; J trimming: 2 bases; junction bases outside the gene matches: 7. Germline CDR1 and CDR2: SQVTM and ANQGSEA.

This clone was detected once. V and J are TRBV11-3 and TRBJ2-5, with 10 bases lining up with TRBD1. There are 15 residues in the CDR3. Germline V CDR1 and CDR2: SGHNT, YENEEA. Unmatched junction bases numbered 10, after V lost 5 bases and J lost 7 bases. This CDR3 reads CASSPGTGAFGTQYF. Here the CDR3 DNA reads TGTGCCAGCAGCCCCGGGACAGGGGCCTTTGGGACCCAGTACTTC.

V gene TRBV11-1 combines with J gene TRBJ2-7; 7 positions match TRBD2. V was pared by 4 bases and J by 3 bases, with 6 bases of the junction left unmatched. The CDR3 sequence is 14 residues long. CDR1 and CDR2 from the germline V gene are SGHAT and FQDESV (reference sequence). This chain's CDR3 is CASSSGLINYEQYF. As DNA, the CDR3 is TGTGCCAGCAGCTCGGGACTAATAAACTACGAGCAGTACTTC.